These 27 T cell receptor beta chains originate from one sample sequenced in a study of identifying expanded T cells in peripheral blood. Assay used: immunoSEQ multiplex PCR; TCRdb lists only in-frame clones, some missing. This table has approximately 59,000 clones, approximately 89% appearing once. The specimen sequenced was blood. All receptors come from a person aged 18-69 years in good health.

This chain joins TRBV29-1 and TRBJ2-1; 11 bases map to TRBD1. With V trimmed by 6 bases and J by 5 bases, 12 bases remained unmatched. The CDR3 extends over 16 amino acids. Germline lookup yields CDR1 SQVTM and CDR2 ANQGSEA. CDR3 residues: CSVAGTGGLGNNEQFF. The CDR3 DNA reads TGCAGCGTCGCCGGGACAGGGGGGTTAGGAAACAATGAGCAGTTCTTC.

The chain employs TRBV5-1 and TRBJ2-5, with D perhaps being TRBD1 or TRBD2 (6 bases each). Trimming cost V 1 base and J 1 base, with 11 bases left between them. The length of the CDR3 is 15 residues. The germline gives CDR1 SGHRS, CDR2 YFSETQ. For the CDR3, the DNA is TGCGCCAGCAGCTTGAACGGGGGCCTCCAAGAGACCCAGTACTTC. It encodes CASSLNGGLQETQYF.

This rearrangement joins TRBV28 to TRBJ2-7, with D possibly being TRBD2 (7 bases). The CDR3 is 15 amino acids. From germline, CDR1 is MDHEN and CDR2 SYDVKM. Trimming removed 6 bases at V and 3 bases at J, with 18 bases between. The CDR3 coding sequence is TGTGCCAGCAGCCCTGTGGGGGGGGCTCTCTACGAGCAGTACTTC. Translating gives CASSPVGGALYEQYF.

The chain employs TRBV6-1 and TRBJ2-6, with 7 bases matching TRBD1. Trimming removed 8 bases from V and 0 bases from J; junction bases left unmatched: 13. This CDR3 contains 18 residues. Germline V gene sequence: CDR1 MNHNS, CDR2 SASEGT. This CDR3 is CASGGVGQLASGANVLTF. CDR3 in DNA: TGTGCCAGCGGTGGGGTGGGACAGCTAGCCTCTGGGGCCAACGTCCTGACTTTC.

The chain uses TRBV7-2 and TRBJ2-3; 10 positions match TRBD1. With V trimmed by 5 bases and J by 8 bases, 13 bases remained unmatched. The CDR3 contains 16 residues. Germline CDR1 and CDR2: SGHTA and FQGNSA. Here the CDR3 DNA reads TGTGCCAGCAGCCAGTATGGGACAGGGGCGGGAGGTACGCAGTATTTT. This codes for CASSQYGTGAGGTQYF.

This rearrangement joins TRBV7-9 to TRBJ2-1; 11 bases fit TRBD2. The CDR3 loop spans 15 amino acids. Germline values: CDR1 SEHNR, CDR2 FQNEAQ (reference sequence). The V segment lost 2 bases and the J segment 3 bases; nucleotides outside the gene matches: 0. The CDR3 loop is CASSLLAGGYNEQFF. DNA of the CDR3: TGTGCCAGCAGCTTACTAGCGGGAGGCTACAATGAGCAGTTCTTC.

V is TRBV28 and J is TRBJ1-2, with D possibly matching TRBD1 (5 bases). The V end was cut by 5 bases, the J end by 4 bases, with 8 bases between. The CDR3 loop spans 12 amino acids. The V gene's germline CDR1 is MDHEN and CDR2 SYDVKM. The CDR3: CASSRDLYGYTF. The CDR3 nucleotides read TGTGCCAGCAGTCGGGACCTCTATGGCTACACCTTC.

The chain employs TRBV25-1 and TRBJ2-2; TRBD2 agrees at 10 bases. Per germline, CDR1 MGHDK and CDR2 SYGVNS. V trimming: 2 bases; J trimming: 0 bases; junction bases outside the gene matches: 3. The CDR3 extends over 17 amino acids. This chain's CDR3 is CASSELLAGANTGELFF. The CDR3 DNA reads as TGTGCCAGCAGTGAACTGCTAGCGGGGGCGAACACCGGGGAGCTGTTTTTT.

V gene TRBV4-1 combines with J gene TRBJ2-7, with a possible D match to TRBD2 (6 bases). V dropped 6 bases and J dropped 3 bases, with 12 bases sitting between them. In germline, CDR1 is MGHRA, CDR2 YSYEKL. This CDR3 spans 13 amino acids. The CDR3 reads CASSRDSDYEQYF. DNA of the CDR3: TGCGCCAGCAGTCGGGACTCAGACTACGAGCAGTACTTC.

There are a few counts of this clone. The V and J genes are TRBV9 and TRBJ1-2; D perhaps matches TRBD1 (6 bases). Germline values: CDR1 SGDLS, CDR2 YYNGEE. V was trimmed by 4 bases and J by 1 base, leaving 20 bases between them. This CDR3 has 17 amino acids. The DNA for the CDR3 is TGTGCCAGCAGCACGACGGGGCAGGGGAGATTTAACTATGGCTACACCTTC. Encoded protein: CASSTTGQGRFNYGYTF.

This chain connects TRBV27 to TRBJ1-2; D unresolved. CDR3 size: 14 residues. The germline CDR1 and CDR2 sequences are MNHEY and SMNVEV (reference sequence). Trimming cost V 4 bases and J 8 bases, with 17 bases left between them. In nucleotides, the CDR3 is TGTGCCAGCAGTTCGAAATACCAGCTGAGCGGCTACACCTTC. Protein product: CASSSKYQLSGYTF.

This clone was found a few times. This chain connects TRBV6-5 to TRBJ2-6, with D maybe TRBD1 (5 bases). V gave up 0 bases and J gave up 4 bases, with 10 bases separating them. Per germline, CDR1 MNHEY and CDR2 SVGAGI. This CDR3 spans 16 amino acids. The CDR3 sequence: CASSYSIWGGANVLTF. CDR3 coding DNA: TGTGCCAGCAGTTACTCGATTTGGGGCGGGGCCAACGTCCTGACTTTC.

This clone was seen just once. The V and J genes are TRBV28 and TRBJ2-5, with D possibly being TRBD1 (5 bases). This CDR3 has 17 amino acids. V was trimmed by 3 bases and J by 4 bases, leaving 21 bases between them. Per germline, CDR1 MDHEN and CDR2 SYDVKM. The CDR3 DNA is TGTGCCAGCAGTTTTGCCATCGGACAACCCTTGGTAGAGACCCAGTACTTC. This sequence encodes CASSFAIGQPLVETQYF.

CDR3 protein: CASRGLNTDTQYF. The CDR3 DNA is TGTGCCAGCAGGGGCCTAAACACAGATACGCAGTATTTT. The chain combines TRBV2 with TRBJ2-3, with D unclear. The CDR3 sequence is 13 residues long. The V end lost 6 bases, the J end lost 2 bases, and 9 bases lay between the germline ends. Germline assignment: CDR1 SNHLY and CDR2 FYNNEI.

The V call is TRBV6-6, the J call TRBJ1-1; tentative D call: TRBD1 (6 bases). Trimming removed 7 bases from V and 3 bases from J, with 12 bases in between. Germline V gives CDR1 MNHNY, CDR2 SVGAGI (reference sequence). This CDR3 has 13 amino acids. CDR3 sequence reads: CASTPQGHTEAFF. DNA for the CDR3: TGTGCCAGCACCCCCCAGGGGCACACTGAAGCTTTCTTT.

The chain recombines TRBV11-2 with TRBJ2-1; tentative D call: TRBD2 (7 bases). CDR1 and CDR2 from the germline V gene are SGHAT and FQNNGV. The CDR3 extends over 19 amino acids. The V end lost 0 bases, the J end lost 1 base, and 19 bases lay between the germline ends. The CDR3 spells CASSLDLGGGGLSYNEQFF. CDR3 DNA sequence: TGTGCCAGCAGCTTAGATCTCGGCGGCGGGGGCCTATCCTACAATGAGCAGTTCTTC.

The chain uses TRBV11-3 and TRBJ2-1; 9 nucleotides match TRBD2. V gave up 1 base and J gave up 5 bases; unmatched junction bases: 9. The CDR3 is 17 residues long. CDR1 is SGHNT and CDR2 is YENEEA in the germline V gene. The CDR3: CASSLGFAGGNHNEQFF. The CDR3 nucleotides read TGTGCCAGCAGCTTAGGTTTTGCGGGAGGGAACCACAATGAGCAGTTCTTC.

The V call is TRBV6-5, the J call TRBJ2-1; D is unresolved. There are 13 residues in the CDR3. Germline V gene lookup returns CDR1 MNHEY and CDR2 SVGAGI. V was shortened by 4 bases and J by 8 bases, with 12 bases between the two germline ends. The CDR3, as DNA: TGTGCCAGCAGTTTCTCGGCCCGGGATGAGCAGTTCTTC. As protein: CASSFSARDEQFF.

Concerning this clone itself: At the DNA level, this CDR3 is encoded by other sequences in the same sample as well. V and J are TRBV20-1 and TRBJ2-5; D gene ambiguous. Trimming shortened V by 0 bases and J by 5 bases, and 4 bases separated the two germline ends. The CDR3 is 11 amino acids. CDR1 is DFQATT and CDR2 is SNEGSKA in the germline V gene (reference sequence). CDR3 bases: TGCAGTGCTAGAGATTTGGAGACCCAGTACTTC. This encodes CSARDLETQYF.

The V and J genes are TRBV6-6 and TRBJ2-7, with D perhaps matching TRBD1 (6 bases). The CDR3 is 13 amino acids. Germline CDR1 is MNHNY and CDR2 is SVGAGI (reference sequence). Trimming pared 8 bases from V and 4 bases from J, leaving 15 bases between. CDR3 residues: CASGGSGQYEQYF. The CDR3 DNA reads as TGTGCCAGCGGGGGCTCGGGACAATACGAGCAGTACTTC.

The V gene is TRBV5-1, the J gene TRBJ2-7; 11 bases are a match to TRBD1. This CDR3 is built from 15 residues. The V and J ends lost 0 bases and 5 bases, in that order; junction bases with no gene match: 4. CDR1 and CDR2 from the germline V gene are SGHRS and YFSETQ. The CDR3: CASSLEGQGADEQYF. The CDR3 DNA is TGCGCCAGCAGCTTGGAAGGACAGGGGGCAGACGAGCAGTACTTC.

The chain employs TRBV5-4 and TRBJ2-5, with 7 positions matching TRBD2. V shed 0 bases, J shed 0 bases, and the junction held 5 bases outside the gene matches. Germline V gives CDR1 SGHNT, CDR2 YYREEE (reference sequence). The CDR3 length is 16 residues. The CDR3 loop is CASSLVTGTNQETQYF. DNA for the CDR3: TGTGCCAGCAGCTTGGTGACCGGGACTAACCAAGAGACCCAGTACTTC.

The chain is built from TRBV5-6 and TRBJ2-7, with TRBD1 as a possible D gene (5 bases). Trimming took 4 bases from V and 3 from J, leaving 14 bases between them. Germline assignment: CDR1 SGHDT and CDR2 YYEEEE. This CDR3 contains 14 residues. The CDR3 region is CASSAGGAYYEQYF. CDR3 bases: TGTGCCAGCAGCGCCGGTGGGGCGTACTACGAGCAGTACTTC.

V usage is TRBV10-3 and J usage is TRBJ1-1; 7 bases are shared with TRBD1. The length of the CDR3 is 14 residues. Unmatched junction bases numbered 8, after V lost 4 bases and J lost 6 bases. The germline gives CDR1 ENHRY, CDR2 SYGVKD. CDR3 residues: CAISVQADRAEAFF. In DNA form, the CDR3 reads TGTGCCATCAGTGTACAGGCAGACAGGGCTGAAGCTTTCTTT.

V is TRBV2 and J is TRBJ2-6; tentative D call: TRBD2 (5 bases). Per germline, CDR1 SNHLY and CDR2 FYNNEI. Deletions cut 5 bases from V and 0 bases from J, with 14 bases between. CDR3 length: 17 residues. This CDR3 reads CASSSGLRTSGANVLTF. The CDR3 region has the DNA TGTGCCAGCAGTAGCGGACTCCGGACCTCTGGGGCCAACGTCCTGACTTTC.

V gene TRBV4-3 combines with J gene TRBJ1-2; D not certain. There are 16 residues in the CDR3. CDR1 is LGHNA, CDR2 YSLEER, per germline. V dropped 1 base and J dropped 5 bases, with 17 bases sitting between them. Written as DNA, the CDR3 is TGCGCCAGCAGCCAAGGTCCCCCAGGCCCCTCTTATGGCTACACCTTC. Its protein product is CASSQGPPGPSYGYTF.

V is TRBV27 and J is TRBJ2-7, with a tentative D call TRBD1 (6 bases). CDR1 and CDR2 (germline): MNHEY, SMNVEV (reference sequence). This CDR3 comprises 13 residues. The V and J ends lost 3 bases and 7 bases respectively, with 13 bases between them. The CDR3 spells CASSFSDRSEQYF. The CDR3 DNA follows: TGTGCCAGCAGTTTCAGCGACAGGTCGGAGCAGTACTTC.